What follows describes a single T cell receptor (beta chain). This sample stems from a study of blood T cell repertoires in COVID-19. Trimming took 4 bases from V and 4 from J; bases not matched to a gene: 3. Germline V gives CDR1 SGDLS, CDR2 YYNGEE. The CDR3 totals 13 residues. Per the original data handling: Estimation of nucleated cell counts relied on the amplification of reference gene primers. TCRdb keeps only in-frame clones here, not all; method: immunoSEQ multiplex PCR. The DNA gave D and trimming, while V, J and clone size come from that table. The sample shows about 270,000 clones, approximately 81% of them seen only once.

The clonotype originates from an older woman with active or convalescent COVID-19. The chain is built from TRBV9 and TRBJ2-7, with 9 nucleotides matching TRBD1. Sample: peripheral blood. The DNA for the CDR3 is TGTGCCAGCAGCACAGGACAGGGGTACGAGCAGTACTTC. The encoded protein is CASSTGQGYEQYF.